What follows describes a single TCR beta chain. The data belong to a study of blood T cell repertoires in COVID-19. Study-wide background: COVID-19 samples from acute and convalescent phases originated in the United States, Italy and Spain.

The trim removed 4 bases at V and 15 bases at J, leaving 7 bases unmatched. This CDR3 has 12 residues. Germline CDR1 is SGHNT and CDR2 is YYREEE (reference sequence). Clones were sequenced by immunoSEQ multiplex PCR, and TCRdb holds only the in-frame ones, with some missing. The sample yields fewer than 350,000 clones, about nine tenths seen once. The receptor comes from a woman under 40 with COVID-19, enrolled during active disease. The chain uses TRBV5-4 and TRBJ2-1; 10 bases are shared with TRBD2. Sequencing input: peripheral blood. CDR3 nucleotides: TGTGCCAGCAGCCTCTCCGGGACTAGCGCGTTCTTC. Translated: CASSLSGTSAFF.